Below, 18 T cell receptor beta chains from the same sample are listed, as sequenced in a study of shared clonotypes between healthy human individuals. Sequencing used immunoSEQ multiplex PCR; TCRdb keeps in-frame clones, though not all of them. Altogether approximately 980,000 clones are present, 76% being singletons, with the ten largest covering approximately 1.5%. Material for sequencing was memory CD4+ T cells sorted from blood. Subset reported: CD45RA-negative fraction. The receptors were sampled from a man between 18 and 35 years old in good health.

The chain recombines TRBV5-4 with TRBJ2-2; no reliable D call. Trimming took 1 base from V and 0 from J, leaving 16 bases between them. The germline V gene has CDR1 SGHNT and CDR2 YYREEE (reference sequence). The CDR3 has 18 residues. This CDR3 is CASSLKRLSDTNTGELFF. The CDR3 DNA is TGTGCCAGCAGCTTGAAACGGTTGAGTGACACGAACACCGGGGAGCTGTTTTTT. The complete variable domain, with remaining parts taken from reference TRBV5-4 and TRBJ2-2, reads ETGVTQSPTHLIKTRGQQVTLRCSSQSGHNTVSWYQQALGQGPQFIFQYYREEENGRGNFPPRFSGLQFPNYSSELNVNALELDDSALYLCASSLKRLSDTNTGELFFGEGSRLTVL.

This rearrangement joins TRBV4-2 to TRBJ2-7; the match to TRBD2 covers 11 bases. Looked up from germline, CDR1 is LGHNA and CDR2 is YNFKEQ. V lost 0 bases to trimming and J lost 0 bases; unmatched junction nucleotides: 7. The CDR3 is made up of 18 amino acids. The CDR3 DNA reads as TGTGCCAGCAGCCAAGAAGTTGGGACTAGCGGCTTCTCCTACGAGCAGTACTTC. Translation: CASSQEVGTSGFSYEQYF.

This chain joins TRBV16 and TRBJ1-1; D might be TRBD1 (6 bases). Trimming took off 2 bases at V and 4 bases at J, with 17 bases between the two ends. This CDR3 region has 16 residues. Germline loops: CDR1 KGHSY, CDR2 FQNENV. The CDR3: CASSQTIDPRGTEAFF. The CDR3, as DNA: TGTGCCAGCAGCCAAACAATCGACCCCAGGGGCACTGAAGCTTTCTTT.

The gene calls are TRBV2 and TRBJ2-3; 9 bases map to TRBD2. Germline V gene data show CDR1 as SNHLY and CDR2 as FYNNEI. This CDR3 region has 16 residues. The J segment lost 2 bases and the V segment lost 1 base, leaving 4 bases of the junction unmatched. CDR3 region: CASSEGASGATDTQYF. The CDR3 region has the DNA TGTGCCAGCAGTGAAGGTGCTAGCGGGGCCACAGATACGCAGTATTTT.

This clone was counted between two and nine times. The rearrangement uses TRBV10-3 and TRBJ2-2; TRBD2 matches at 7 bases. The CDR3 extends over 15 amino acids. V was clipped by 4 bases and J by 6 bases; unmatched bases: 8. The germline gives CDR1 ENHRY, CDR2 SYGVKD. The CDR3 DNA reads as TGTGCCATCAGTGGCGGGACTACCCACGCCGGGGAGCTGTTTTTT. This encodes CAISGGTTHAGELFF.

Worth noting for this clone: A read error may explain this, as a much larger clone is one base away. The chain uses TRBV5-1 and TRBJ2-3; no clear D. CDR1 is SGHRS, CDR2 YFSETQ, per germline. Trimming removed 0 bases from V and 4 bases from J, with 12 bases in between. CDR3 length equals 15 residues. The CDR3 reads CASSLGNGQSDTQYF. The CDR3 bases are TGCGCCAGCAGCTTGGGTAATGGCCAATCAGATACGCAGTATTTT.

J is TRBJ2-3 and V is TRBV5-1; the match to TRBD2 covers 7 bases. The germline V gene has CDR1 SGHRS and CDR2 YFSETQ. The V and J ends lost 2 bases and 6 bases, in that order; junction bases with no gene match: 15. The CDR3 is made up of 17 amino acids. The CDR3 protein is CASSFGTGAGRGDTQYF. The DNA for the CDR3 is TGCGCCAGCAGCTTCGGAACGGGAGCGGGAAGGGGTGATACGCAGTATTTT.

As concerns this clone: Other DNA sequences from this sample encode an identical CDR3 as well. This chain joins TRBV6-1 and TRBJ2-5, with TRBD2 matching 7 bases. Looked up from germline, CDR1 is MNHNS and CDR2 is SASEGT. Unmatched junction bases numbered 7, after V lost 1 base and J lost 2 bases. CDR3 length equals 16 residues. The CDR3 is CASSEVSGGGQETQYF. CDR3 bases: TGTGCCAGCAGTGAAGTCTCGGGGGGAGGTCAAGAGACCCAGTACTTC.

The chain employs TRBV2 and TRBJ1-1; 7 nucleotides agree with TRBD1. Germline loops: CDR1 SNHLY, CDR2 FYNNEI. V lost 2 bases and J lost 3; bases outside the gene matches: 3. The CDR3 consists of 14 residues. For the CDR3, the DNA is TGTGCCAGCAGTGAAAGGACAGGTGACACTGAAGCTTTCTTT. Translation: CASSERTGDTEAFF.

The chain has TRBV27 and TRBJ2-1, with TRBD2 matching 7 bases. The germline V gene encodes CDR1 MNHEY and CDR2 SMNVEV (reference sequence). With 5 bases clipped from V and 6 bases from J, the junction kept 13 bases outside the gene matches. The CDR3 has 16 amino acids. CDR3 coding DNA: TGTGCCAGCAGTGCGACCAGACTAGCACCGGGCAATGAGCAGTTCTTC. Translating it yields CASSATRLAPGNEQFF.

The V and J genes are TRBV28 and TRBJ1-6; D is possibly TRBD1 (5 bases). Germline CDR1 reads MDHEN; CDR2 reads SYDVKM. CDR3 length: 15 residues. V shed 1 base and J shed 11 bases, with 15 bases lying between them. This CDR3 is CASSLSGTFQPPLHF. The DNA for the CDR3 is TGTGCCAGCAGTTTATCAGGGACCTTTCAACCACCCCTCCACTTT.

This clone was seen only once. The rearrangement links TRBV11-2 to TRBJ2-3; 12 positions match TRBD2. CDR1 and CDR2 (germline): SGHAT, FQNNGV. J lost 1 base, V lost 3 bases, and 11 bases had no gene match. The CDR3 sequence is 19 residues long. CDR3 nucleotides: TGTGCCAGCAGCTTGCCTAGCGGGGGGGCCGAGTTTCGCACAGATACGCAGTATTTT. Translating gives CASSLPSGGAEFRTDTQYF.

CDR3 sequence: CAWSPRDRGYYEQYF. The CDR3, as DNA: TGTGCCTGGAGCCCCCGGGACAGGGGCTATTACGAGCAGTACTTC. The chain has TRBV30 and TRBJ2-7, with 10 bases fitting TRBD1. The germline CDR1 and CDR2 sequences are GTSNPN and SVGIG (reference sequence). There are 15 residues in the CDR3. The trim removed 3 bases at V and 4 bases at J, leaving 9 bases unmatched.

The chain combines TRBV9 with TRBJ2-2; D is possibly TRBD1 (7 bases). Germline values: CDR1 SGDLS, CDR2 YYNGEE. This CDR3 is built from 14 residues. The V end was cut by 3 bases, the J end by 6 bases, with 12 bases between. The CDR3 DNA reads as TGTGCCAGCAGCGGGAGGAGGGGGCCCGGGGAGCTGTTTTTT. Translation gives CASSGRRGPGELFF.

This chain connects TRBV5-1 to TRBJ2-3; D remains unclear. The CDR3 has 15 residues. The germline V gene encodes CDR1 SGHRS and CDR2 YFSETQ. V lost 0 bases, J lost 1 base, and 9 bases lay in between. The DNA for the CDR3 is TGCGCCAGCAGCTTGGAGTCCAGCCGCACAGATACGCAGTATTTT. Protein: CASSLESSRTDTQYF.

The rearrangement uses TRBV14 and TRBJ1-2, with 11 bases fitting TRBD1. With 1 base clipped from V and 8 bases from J, the junction kept 9 bases outside the gene matches. Per germline, CDR1 SGHDN and CDR2 FVKESK. The CDR3 runs to 16 residues. The CDR3 sequence: CASSQAAGTGGRGYTF. CDR3 DNA sequence: TGTGCCAGCAGCCAAGCTGCTGGGACAGGGGGACGGGGCTACACCTTC. The variable domain in full, with the rest retrieved from reference TRBV14 and TRBJ1-2, is EAGVTQFPSHSVIEKGQTVTLRCDPISGHDNLYWYRRVMGKEIKFLLHFVKESKQDESGMPNNRFLAERTGGTYSTLKVQPAELEDSGVYFCASSQAAGTGGRGYTFGSGTRLTVV.

The chain recombines TRBV18 with TRBJ2-2; D is undetermined. The CDR3 covers 12 residues. Deletions cut 3 bases from V and 5 bases from J, with 4 bases between. Germline-derived CDR1 and CDR2 are KGHSH and LQKENI. The DNA for the CDR3 is TGTGCCAGCTCACCCATGACCGGGGAGCTGTTTTTT. This translates into CASSPMTGELFF.

CDR3 nucleotide sequence: TGTGCCAGCAGCGTAGGTTCTAGCGGGGGGGGAGATACGCAGTATTTT. This gives the protein CASSVGSSGGGDTQYF. The V gene is TRBV9, the J gene TRBJ2-3; 12 bases are a match to TRBD2. CDR1 is SGDLS, CDR2 YYNGEE, per germline. Unmatched junction bases numbered 4, after V lost 0 bases and J lost 5 bases. The CDR3 is made up of 16 amino acids.